A selection of T cell receptor beta chains follows, all from one sample in a study of shared T cell receptors in the human thymus. Only in-frame clones appear in the TCRdb table, and some are missing; sequencing was by immunoSEQ multiplex PCR. Found here are about 660,000 clones, around 87% of them singletons; the top ten hold under 0.01%. This same sample was also taken into another study, of human thymus T cells.

The sample consisted of thymocytes. Receptors originate from a boy under two years old with a congenital heart defect. CDR3s include the opening cysteine and the closing phenylalanine or tryptophan. Each record gives: CDR3 length, J gene, D gene, clone size, V gene, CDR3 protein, CDR3 DNA. A D gene is named only where the DNA matches it firmly. Clone size is stated in some rows and not others, as once, few, many or a class when expanded.

>15|TRBJ1-4|NA|NA|TRBV15
CATSRVRGAYEKLFF
TGTGCCACCAGCAGAGTCAGGGGCGCGTATGAAAAACTGTTTTTT
>15|TRBJ2-7|TRBD1|NA|TRBV5-5
CASSPDRDRDYEQYF
TGTGCCAGCAGCCCAGACCGGGACAGGGACTACGAGCAGTACTTC
>14|TRBJ2-7|NA|NA|TRBV6-5
CASFKEAGGHEQYF
TGTGCCAGCTTCAAGGAGGCAGGGGGGCACGAGCAGTACTTC
>13|TRBJ1-6|NA|NA|TRBV5-6
CASSATGDSPLHF
TGTGCCAGCAGTGCGACAGGCGACTCACCCCTCCACTTT
>16|TRBJ1-2|NA|NA|TRBV28
CASSPPQGGEGYGYTF
TGTGCCAGCAGCCCCCCACAGGGTGGGGAGGGCTATGGCTACACCTTC
>18|TRBJ2-1|TRBD2|NA|TRBV7-9
CASSPGTSGGSSYNEQFF
TGTGCCAGCAGCCCCGGGACTAGCGGGGGGTCCTCCTACAATGAGCAGTTCTTC
>17|TRBJ1-4|NA|NA|TRBV5-8
CASSYVPSQAINEKLFF
TGTGCCAGCAGCTATGTACCTTCACAGGCGATTAATGAAAAACTGTTTTTT
>13|TRBJ1-2|NA|NA|TRBV6-1
CASSEQDSYGYTF
TGTGCCAGCAGTGAACAGGACAGCTATGGCTACACCTTC
>14|TRBJ1-1|TRBD1|NA|TRBV27
CASSLTGHRTEAFF
TGTGCCAGCAGTTTGACAGGGCATCGGACTGAAGCTTTCTTT
>10|TRBJ2-2|NA|NA|TRBV10-3
CASRGGELFF
TGTGCCTCCCGGGGAGGGGAGCTGTTTTTT
>15|TRBJ1-2|NA|NA|TRBV9
CASSVGQGMSYGYTF
TGTGCCAGCAGCGTAGGTCAGGGGATGAGCTATGGCTACACCTTC
>18|TRBJ2-5|TRBD1|NA|TRBV18
CASSPQQPGQGFGETQYF
TGTGCCAGCTCCCCCCAGCAGCCGGGACAGGGATTCGGGGAGACCCAGTACTTC
>14|TRBJ2-3|TRBD2|NA|TRBV7-3
CASSKHSGTRVEYF
TGTGCCAGCAGCAAACACAGCGGGACTAGAGTCGAGTATTTT
>21|TRBJ1-5|TRBD1|NA|TRBV4-1
CASSQVLLLLNRDRGDQPQHF
TGCGCCAGCAGCCAAGTACTCCTTCTTTTAAACCGGGACAGGGGGGATCAGCCCCAGCATTTT
>14|TRBJ2-2|NA|NA|TRBV12-5
CASALSGYAGELFF
TGTGCTAGTGCCCTGTCGGGTTACGCCGGGGAGCTGTTTTTT
>19|TRBJ1-6|TRBD1|NA|TRBV19
CASSITGTGHHTYNSPLHF
TGTGCCAGTAGTATAACCGGGACAGGTCACCATACCTATAATTCACCCCTCCACTTT
>13|TRBJ2-3|NA|NA|TRBV13
CASSLAGSDTQYF
TGTGCCAGCAGCTTGGCAGGGTCGGATACGCAGTATTTT
>18|TRBJ2-2|TRBD1|NA|TRBV4-2
CASSQVLGRTGAAGELFF
TGTGCCAGCAGCCAAGTACTAGGCAGGACAGGGGCGGCCGGGGAGCTGTTTTTT
>16|TRBJ2-5|TRBD2|NA|TRBV6-5
CASSSPPGLEQETQYF
TGTGCCAGCAGTTCGCCTCCCGGACTAGAACAAGAGACCCAGTACTTC
>13|TRBJ2-7|NA|NA|TRBV19
CASTRGNSYEQYF
TGTGCCAGTACCCGGGGGAATTCCTACGAGCAGTACTTC
>14|TRBJ2-7|TRBD2|NA|TRBV7-6
CASSGSGDSYEQYF
TGTGCCAGCAGCGGTAGCGGGGACTCCTACGAGCAGTACTTC
>12|TRBJ2-3|NA|NA|TRBV30
CAWSLRTDTQYF
TGTGCCTGGAGTCTTCGCACAGATACGCAGTATTTT
>18|TRBJ2-3|TRBD2|NA|TRBV29-1
CSVAPSGLAGRFTDTQYF
TGCAGCGTTGCTCCTTCCGGGCTAGCGGGGAGGTTCACAGATACGCAGTATTTT
>16|TRBJ2-6|NA|once|TRBV7-9
CASSLQGGSGANVLTF
TGTGCCAGCAGCTTGCAAGGGGGATCTGGGGCCAACGTCCTGACTTTC
>16|TRBJ1-4|TRBD1|few|TRBV5-1
CASSLGTGGGNEKLFF
TGCGCCAGCAGCTTGGGGACAGGGGGAGGTAATGAAAAACTGTTTTTT
>16|TRBJ1-3|NA|NA|TRBV7-8
CASSSRTGRSGNTIYF
TGTGCCAGCAGCTCCAGAACAGGGCGAAGTGGAAACACCATATATTTT
>19|TRBJ1-2|NA|NA|TRBV19
CASTCHQTFQGRANYGYTF
TGTGCCAGTACTTGCCACCAAACCTTTCAGGGGCGAGCTAACTATGGCTACACCTTC
>13|TRBJ1-1|NA|NA|TRBV19
CASSMGGLFEAFF
TGTGCCAGTAGTATGGGAGGGTTGTTTGAAGCTTTCTTT
>15|TRBJ2-3|TRBD1|NA|TRBV6-5
CASRSQGDPTDTQYF
TGTGCCAGCAGGTCACAGGGGGATCCCACAGATACGCAGTATTTT
>18|TRBJ2-1|TRBD2|NA|TRBV29-1
CSVEGPKLAGGPIYEQFF
TGCAGCGTTGAAGGGCCCAAACTAGCGGGGGGACCAATTTATGAGCAGTTCTTC
>17|TRBJ2-1|TRBD2|NA|TRBV12-5
CASGLGGSGRAAGEQFF
TGTGCTAGTGGTTTAGGGGGTAGCGGGAGGGCCGCGGGTGAGCAGTTCTTC
>14|TRBJ1-3|TRBD1|NA|TRBV28
CASSQQGVGNTIYF
TGTGCCAGCAGTCAACAGGGGGTTGGAAACACCATATATTTT
>17|TRBJ1-2|NA|NA|TRBV5-4
CASSDDKTEGTNYGYTF
TGTGCCAGCAGCGATGACAAGACAGAAGGTACTAACTATGGCTACACCTTC
>17|TRBJ2-1|TRBD2|NA|TRBV2
CASSRGLAGGSRNEQFF
TGTGCCAGCAGTCGGGGACTAGCGGGGGGGAGTCGCAATGAGCAGTTCTTC
>15|TRBJ1-5|TRBD1|NA|TRBV9
CASSVQGASDQPQHF
TGTGCCAGCAGCGTCCAGGGGGCATCGGATCAGCCCCAGCATTTT
>16|TRBJ1-2|TRBD1|once|TRBV19
CASSSHDRAVGYGYTF
TGTGCCAGTAGTTCTCACGACAGGGCGGTCGGCTATGGCTACACCTTC
>13|TRBJ1-5|NA|NA|TRBV4-1
CASSPTGFQPQHF
TGCGCCAGCAGCCCTACAGGGTTCCAGCCCCAGCATTTT
>13|TRBJ1-6|NA|NA|TRBV9
CASGEDSYSPLHF
TGTGCCAGCGGAGAAGACAGTTATTCACCCCTCCACTTT
>19|TRBJ1-5|TRBD1|NA|TRBV15
CATSRVPRGGTGSRQPQHF
TGTGCCACCAGCAGAGTCCCTAGAGGTGGGACAGGCTCCCGTCAGCCCCAGCATTTT
>17|TRBJ2-2|TRBD1|NA|TRBV5-1
CASTKWGQGVYTGELFF
TGCGCCAGCACGAAATGGGGACAGGGGGTGTACACCGGGGAGCTGTTTTTT
>14|TRBJ2-7|NA|NA|TRBV28
CASSPLRTAYEQYF
TGTGCCAGCAGTCCACTACGGACAGCCTACGAGCAGTACTTC
>12|TRBJ1-5|NA|NA|TRBV19
CASSIEGQPQHF
TGTGCCAGTAGTATTGAGGGTCAGCCCCAGCATTTT